Listed below are T cell receptor beta chains from one sample, sequenced in a study of blood T cell repertoires in COVID-19. TCRdb's table, derived via immunoSEQ multiplex PCR, lists solely in-frame clones and lacks some. Of 350,000 to 400,000 clones in the sample, 88% are singletons; the top ten hold 0.97%. Source material: PBMCs or T cells enriched from blood (not recorded which). The source of these receptors is a woman aged 25-40 years with acute COVID-19. Both conserved end residues are part of each CDR3. D genes are given only for firm matches. Clone size is shown for a subset of rows, as once, few, many or a class of expanded clone.

clone size | J gene | D gene | V gene | CDR3 DNA | CDR3 protein
. | TRBJ1-4 | . | TRBV6-5 | TGTGCCAGCAGATCTGCGCGACAGGTTAATGAAAAACTGTTTTTT | CASRSARQVNEKLFF
few | TRBJ1-2 | TRBD1 | TRBV4-3 | TGCGCCAGCAGCCAAGATCGAGGGGACAGGGTCTATGGCTACACCTTC | CASSQDRGDRVYGYTF
. | TRBJ2-2 | TRBD2 | TRBV7-3 | TGTGCCAGCAGCTTACATGTTACGAGCGGGGTCAACACCGGGGAGCTGTTTTTT | CASSLHVTSGVNTGELFF
. | TRBJ1-2 | . | TRBV7-3 | TGTGCCAGCAGCCCCCAGCCGGGAAATGGCTACACCTTC | CASSPQPGNGYTF
. | TRBJ2-2 | TRBD2 | TRBV6-1 | TGTGCCAGCAGTGAAGCCTCGGGGGGCACCGGGGAGCTGTTTTTT | CASSEASGGTGELFF
. | TRBJ1-2 | . | TRBV9 | TGTGCCAGCAGCGGGAGGACAGCCCCGAACTATGGCTACACCTTC | CASSGRTAPNYGYTF
once | TRBJ2-1 | . | TRBV19 | TGTGCCAGTAGTATCGCAGGGCGCAATGAGCAGTTCTTC | CASSIAGRNEQFF
. | TRBJ2-7 | . | TRBV9 | TGTGCCAGCAGCATTCAGGGGAGCTCCTACGAGCAGTACTTC | CASSIQGSSYEQYF
. | TRBJ2-6 | TRBD2 | TRBV5-4 | TGTGCCAGCAGCAAGCAGCGGGGGGAATCTGGGGCCAACGTCCTGACTTTC | CASSKQRGESGANVLTF
once | TRBJ1-1 | . | TRBV28 | TGTGCCAGCGGGCACAACACTGAAGCTTTCTTT | CASGHNTEAFF
. | TRBJ1-1 | TRBD1 | TRBV7-8 | TGTGCCAGCAGCTTAGAGACAGGGATGAACACTGAAGCTTTCTTT | CASSLETGMNTEAFF
. | TRBJ2-5 | . | TRBV6-5 | TGTGCCAGCAGTTACTCCCCACAAGAGACCCAGTACTTC | CASSYSPQETQYF
. | TRBJ1-2 | TRBD1 | TRBV6-1 | TGTGCCAGCAGTGAAAAGAGGGACAGGGGGCAGTGGGACTATGGCTACACCTTC | CASSEKRDRGQWDYGYTF
. | TRBJ2-1 | TRBD1 | TRBV2 | TGTGCCAGCAAGGGGGCAATCTCCTACAATGAGCAGTTCTTC | CASKGAISYNEQFF
. | TRBJ2-7 | TRBD1 | TRBV2 | TGTGCCAGCAGGGCCTCCAGGGGGAGCTCCTACGAGCAGTACTTC | CASRASRGSSYEQYF
. | TRBJ1-5 | . | TRBV20-1 | TGCAGTCAGAGGGGGAATCAGCCCCAGCATTTT | CSQRGNQPQHF
few | TRBJ2-2 | . | TRBV24-1 | TGTGCCACCAGTGATCTGAGACAGGTTCCCGGGGAGCTGTTTTTT | CATSDLRQVPGELFF
. | TRBJ2-3 | TRBD2 | TRBV29-1 | TGCAGCGTTCTGGGACTAGCGGGGCCCGCAGATACGCAGTATTTT | CSVLGLAGPADTQYF
. | TRBJ1-6 | . | TRBV25-1 | TGTGCCAGCAGTGACCGACACAATTCACCCCTCCACTTT | CASSDRHNSPLHF
. | TRBJ2-3 | . | TRBV7-3 | TGTGCCAGCAGCTTAAAGCGCCGACTAGACGCCGGAGAAGATACGCAGTATTTT | CASSLKRRLDAGEDTQYF
. | TRBJ2-3 | TRBD1 | TRBV5-6 | TGTGCCAGCATCAAGACAGGGGGCCCCACAGATACGCAGTATTTT | CASIKTGGPTDTQYF
. | TRBJ1-6 | . | TRBV11-1 | TGTGCCAGCAGCCCGCCCTCCGGTCGGTCACCCCTCCACTTT | CASSPPSGRSPLHF
. | TRBJ1-3 | . | TRBV30 | TGTGCCTGGAGTGTATCAGGAACTTCTGGAAACACCATATATTTT | CAWSVSGTSGNTIYF
. | TRBJ2-2 | . | TRBV10-2 | TGCGCCAGCACTACAGGGAGGGCCGGGGAGCTGTTTTTT | CASTTGRAGELFF
. | TRBJ2-7 | TRBD1 | TRBV7-3 | TGTGCCAGCAGCTTAGGACAGGGGGTCGGGTACGAGCAGTACTTC | CASSLGQGVGYEQYF
once | TRBJ2-3 | TRBD1 | TRBV5-1 | TGCGCCAGCAGCTCCTTGACAGGGGAGGTCGCAGATACGCAGTATTTT | CASSSLTGEVADTQYF
. | TRBJ1-2 | TRBD1 | TRBV3-1/TRBV3-2 | TGTGCCAGCAGCCTAATTCAGGGGGGCCTTAACTATGGCTACACCTTC | CASSLIQGGLNYGYTF
. | TRBJ1-1 | . | TRBV7-3 | TGTGCCAGCAGCTTAAGTCGGGTGGGGAACACTGAAGCTTTCTTT | CASSLSRVGNTEAFF
few | TRBJ1-6 | . | TRBV5-5 | TGTGCCAGCAGCTCACTGGAGGGAAATTCACCCCTCCACTTT | CASSSLEGNSPLHF